Shown below are 18 T cell receptor beta chains from a single sample sequenced in a study of tumor-infiltrating lymphocytes in oesophageal squamous cell carcinoma. TCRdb recomputed calls from the PCR reads with MiXCR, one row per CDR3 protein. The sample contains over 15,000 distinct CDR3 sequences, roughly half of which appear only once. The sample comprised esophageal tumor tissue. These receptors came from a male donor with esophageal squamous cell carcinoma.

V usage is TRBV6-2 or TRBV6-3 and J usage is TRBJ2-2; D may be TRBD1 or TRBD2 (6 bases each). Germline values: CDR1 MNHEY, CDR2 SVGEGT. The CDR3 has 15 amino acids. Trimming took 6 bases from V and 1 from J, leaving 12 bases between them. CDR3 protein: CASRGGRLNTGELFF. In nucleotides, the CDR3 is TGTGCCAGCAGGGGGGGCAGATTGAACACCGGGGAGCTGTTTTTT.

The CDR3 DNA follows: TGTGCCAGCAGCTTAGATAGGACAGGGAACTATGGCTACACCTTC. This codes for CASSLDRTGNYGYTF. V gene TRBV7-4 combines with J gene TRBJ1-2; the match to TRBD1 covers 8 bases. V shed 1 base, J shed 2 bases, and the junction held 3 bases outside the gene matches. CDR3 length equals 15 residues. The germline gives CDR1 SGHVT, CDR2 SQSDAQ.

The genes are TRBV7-2 and TRBJ2-1; 7 bases align to TRBD2. The J call may be wrong; the DNA end is better matched by TRBJ2-7. Germline-derived CDR1 and CDR2 are SGHTA and FQGNSA. The CDR3 consists of 15 residues. The CDR3, as DNA: TGTGCCAGCAGCTCTGCCGGGACTACTGCCTACGAGCAGTACTTC. Translating gives CASSSAGTTAYEQYF.

The table lists this clonotype with a few counts. V and J are TRBV7-3 and TRBJ2-1; perhaps TRBD1 as D (6 bases). CDR3 length equals 17 residues. CDR1 SGHTA and CDR2 FQGTGA come from the germline V gene. Trimming cost V 4 bases and J 0 bases, with 16 bases left between them. The CDR3 protein is CASSYSGTQSSYNEQFF. The DNA of the CDR3 is TGTGCCAGCAGCTACTCCGGGACACAGAGCTCCTACAATGAGCAGTTCTTC.

This clonotype was counted only a few times. The chain uses TRBV7-2 and TRBJ2-1; TRBD2 matches 12 bases. Germline loops: CDR1 SGHTA, CDR2 FQGNSA. CDR3 size: 16 residues. The V segment lost 4 bases and the J segment 2 bases; nucleotides outside the gene matches: 3. CDR3 nucleotide sequence: TGTGCCAGCAGCTCTAGCGGGGGGGCCACCTACAATGAGCAGTTCTTC. This gives the protein CASSSSGGATYNEQFF.

V usage is TRBV11-2 and J usage is TRBJ1-6; D gene ambiguous. The V end was cut by 5 bases, the J end by 4 bases, with 24 bases between. Per germline, CDR1 SGHAT and CDR2 FQNNGV. The CDR3 has 19 amino acids. The CDR3 protein is CASSPFRGSSRLYNSPLHF. CDR3 in DNA: TGTGCCAGCAGCCCCTTCAGAGGGTCGTCGCGCCTTTATAATTCACCCCTCCACTTT.

The J gene is TRBJ2-5, the V gene TRBV11-2, with TRBD2 matching 7 bases. V lost 4 bases to trimming and J lost 11 bases; unmatched junction nucleotides: 16. The CDR3 length is 15 residues. Germline lookup yields CDR1 SGHAT and CDR2 FQNNGV. The CDR3 DNA sequence: TGTGCCAGCAGCTCGCGGGAGTATGGATACAATGAGCAGTACTTC. This encodes CASSSREYGYNEQYF.

This chain's CDR3 is CASSAWKGINEQFF. CDR3 nucleotides: TGTGCCAGCAGCGCATGGAAAGGGATTAATGAGCAGTTCTTC. The chain carries TRBV7-2 and TRBJ2-3; no firm D call. The J call may be mistaken, given a closer DNA end match to TRBJ2-1. CDR1 SGHTA and CDR2 FQGNSA come from the germline V gene. CDR3 length equals 14 residues.

This clonotype rates as medium-sized. The V gene is TRBV7-9, the J gene TRBJ2-2; D uncertain. Trimming removed 2 bases at V and 6 bases at J, with 13 bases between. CDR3 length: 15 residues. Germline CDR1 is SEHNR and CDR2 is FQNEAQ (reference sequence). The CDR3, as DNA: TGTGCCAGCAGCTTATTTATGGGTGCTCCCGGGGAGCTGTTTTTT. Its protein product is CASSLFMGAPGELFF.

Only one count was recorded for this clonotype. The CDR3 end shows no conserved phenylalanine or tryptophan, and so a read error is likely. Because the CDR3's place on the DNA is in doubt, the DNA is left out and the CDR3 is given as listed by TCRdb. The CDR3 protein is CAIRPSTSGQ. The rearrangement links TRBV6-5 to TRBJ1-1; the table's D call, TRBD1, has no DNA check behind it. The germline V gene has CDR1 MNHEY and CDR2 SVGAGI. The CDR3 is 10 amino acids long, termini counted.

By share of the sample, this clonotype is medium-sized. The V and J genes are TRBV12-3 or TRBV12-4 and TRBJ2-1; D not resolved. V lost 3 bases and J lost 9, with 6 bases in between. The length of the CDR3 is 11 residues. CDR3 protein: CASSLKSEQFF. The CDR3 bases are TGTGCCAGCAGTTTGAAAAGTGAGCAGTTCTTC.

The chain recombines TRBV7-8 with TRBJ2-5; TRBD2 agrees at 7 bases. The closer fit of TRBJ2-1 to the DNA end suggests the J call may be wrong. The CDR3 is 15 residues long. CDR1 is SGHVS and CDR2 is FQNEAQ in the germline V gene. Here the CDR3 reads CASSSGLGLSYEQFF. The CDR3 nucleotides read TGTGCCAGCAGCTCCGGACTAGGACTCTCCTACGAGCAGTTCTTC.

The V call is TRBV6-1, the J call TRBJ1-5, with TRBD1 matching 7 bases. Losses at the gene ends were 5 bases for V and 6 bases for J; bases not matched to a gene: 7. Germline CDR1 and CDR2: MNHNS and SASEGT. The CDR3 is 14 amino acids. CDR3 sequence: CASSTTGMGQPQHF. CDR3 coding DNA: TGTGCCAGCAGTACGACAGGGATGGGTCAGCCCCAGCATTTT.

In this sample, this clonotype turned up a few times. Here the CDR3 reads CATSVGGQARNEQFF. For the CDR3, the DNA is TGTGCCACCAGTGTGGGGGGACAGGCCCGCAATGAGCAGTTCTTC. The chain joins TRBV24-1 to TRBJ2-7, with 8 bases aligning to TRBD1. The DNA end is more similar to TRBJ2-1, so the J call may be wrong. This CDR3 has 15 residues. Looked up from germline, CDR1 is KGHDR and CDR2 is SFDVKD.

V and J are TRBV6-1 and TRBJ1-2; no clear D. V gave up 5 bases and J gave up 3 bases, with 10 bases separating them. From germline, CDR1 is MNHNS and CDR2 SASEGT. The CDR3 contains 13 residues. The CDR3 region has the DNA TGTGCCAGCAGTTACGGTGTCGACTATGGCTACACCTTC. It specifies CASSYGVDYGYTF.

The genes are TRBV7-2 and TRBJ1-4; D is perhaps TRBD1 (5 bases). Trimming took off 7 bases at V and 4 bases at J, with 10 bases between the two ends. The V gene's germline CDR1 is SGHTA and CDR2 FQGNSA. The CDR3 length is 13 residues. The chain's CDR3 is CASTGQINEKLFF. As DNA, the CDR3 is TGTGCCAGCACGGGGCAGATTAATGAAAAACTGTTTTTT. Variable domain in full (rest from reference TRBV7-2 and TRBJ1-4): GAGVSQSPSNKVTEKGKDVELRCDPISGHTALYWYRQSLGQGLEFLIYFQGNSAPDKSGLPSDRFSAERTGGSVSTLTIQRTQQEDSAVYLCASTGQINEKLFFGSGTQLSVL.

The chain recombines TRBV6-2 or TRBV6-3 with TRBJ2-4; D remains ambiguous. The DNA end lines up better with TRBJ2-7; the J call may be wrong. This CDR3 is built from 11 residues. Germline V gives CDR1 MNHEY, CDR2 SVGEGT. This CDR3 is CASSRNYEQYF. CDR3 coding DNA: TGTGCCAGCAGTAGGAACTACGAGCAGTACTTC.

V usage is TRBV6-1 and J usage is TRBJ2-3; D gene uncertain. V shed 5 bases and J shed 0 bases, with 9 bases lying between them. The germline CDR1 and CDR2 sequences are MNHNS and SASEGT. The CDR3 consists of 14 residues. The CDR3 spells CASSKLTSTDTQYF. The CDR3 region has the DNA TGTGCCAGCAGTAAACTAACTAGCACAGATACGCAGTATTTT.